This section outlines one T cell receptor beta chain sequence together with its context. This specimen belongs to a study of blood T cell repertoires in COVID-19. Sequencing used immunoSEQ multiplex PCR; TCRdb keeps in-frame clones, though not all of them. Among roughly 250,000 clones listed, 70% to 90% were seen once. The germline gives CDR1 LNHDA, CDR2 SQIVND (reference sequence). V was shortened by 4 bases and J by 2 bases, with 11 bases between the two germline ends. This CDR3 contains 14 residues. The origin of this receptor is a woman in her 30s who had recovered from COVID-19. The chain carries TRBV19 and TRBJ2-5; no clear D. Sequencing was carried out using PBMCs or T cells enriched from blood (not recorded which). CDR3 coding DNA: TGTGCCAGTAGTAACCGTGGGCTGCAAGAGACCCAGTACTTC. Its translation is CASSNRGLQETQYF.